This TCR beta chain was sequenced during a study of blood T cells in healthy people across ages (dated by TCRdb to between 2014 and 2016). About the study as a whole: In model experiments, template switching captured about one uniquely barcoded TCR beta cDNA molecule for every two T cells. The study measured age-related changes in TCR beta repertoire diversity using deep sequencing normalized with unique cDNA molecular identifiers. The donors were divided into four age groups: young (average around 16 years), middle-aged (about 41), aged (roughly 66) and long-lived (82). To avoid experimental bias, donors of different ages were randomly spread across the sequencing lanes. For two donors (one aged 18 to 30 and one aged 80 or older), the study analyzed two additional independent replicas of 1 million unique cDNA reads from the same blood draw.

General study outcomes and caveats: Compared with the aged group, more naive CD4+ T cells, fewer expanded clones and increased TCR diversity were shown by the long-lived group, suggesting age selection. Since profiling was done on bulk unsorted PBMCs, naive and antigen-experienced compartments could not be conclusively compared. Estimates of total diversity from one million sequenced T cells were regarded as lower bounds and underestimates. The percentage of naive T cells measured by flow cytometry correlated strongly with observed TCR beta diversity. Because the CMV infection status of the donors was unknown, age-related changes in expanded clonotypes may potentially have been confounded. Observed TCR beta diversity per million T cells fell roughly linearly with age, and a significant reduction was already apparent by age roughly 40.

Worth noting for this clonotype: Its antigen is still unknown. Per-base quality was not reported, and no clone a single base away is much larger than it.

Libraries were made using 5' RACE. Sequencing was carried out with an Illumina HiSeq 2500. A second 7 to 11 cycle PCR used a sample-barcoded 5' primer and a J-beta primer mix. A template-switch 5' adaptor carrying 12 random nucleotides introduced a unique molecular identifier onto each TCR beta cDNA molecule. Each sample yielded at least 3 million CDR3-containing paired-end reads. First-strand cDNA synthesis was performed from all RNA using the Mint cDNA synthesis kit, with priming by a TRBC-specific oligonucleotide. Following uracil-DNA glycosylase treatment, a first 18-cycle PCR with universal primers M1SS and BC2_uni_R was performed on all cDNA. The original methods were these. For normalization, 1 million high-quality reads, each with a distinct molecular identifier, were randomly selected from each sample. Instead of being binned into consensus sequences, reads with shared molecular identifiers were discarded. MiTCR, run with a Q25 quality threshold and the strictest error-elimination algorithm, handled CDR3 identification, clonotype clustering and error correction. A nonparametric unseen species model with Euler transformation was used to estimate lower-bound total TCR beta diversity. TCRdb trimmed the raw reads at Q25, called clones with MiXCR and kept productive beta chains. Rows with a matching CDR3 protein are joined into one entry that keeps the most common DNA and genes. For this entry, the V and J calls and clone size follow TCRdb and not the study's own pipeline. A total of about 1.5 million distinct CDR3 sequences appear in this sample, 35% to 45% of them only once. The ten biggest clones cover under 5% of the sample.

The CDR3 measures 12 amino acids from cysteine to phenylalanine. Only the CDR3 DNA is retained, 36 bases long and in frame from the first base. According to the germline V gene (reference sequence), CDR1 reads DFQATT and CDR2 reads SNEGSKA. The V end loses 1 base and the J end loses 15 bases, and a stretch of 16 bases separates them. The donors were roughly 40 Caucasian individuals from Russia, aged roughly 6 to 100 years, who were systemically healthy. Ten milliliters of peripheral blood were drawn from each donor into EDTA-treated Vacutainer tubes. Ficoll-Paque density-gradient centrifugation was used to isolate PBMCs, with at least 6.5 million obtained per sample. Total RNA was extracted from PBMCs with Trizol reagent, with at least 5 micrograms obtained per sample. For every donor, an aliquot of PBMCs went through flow cytometry to measure the percentages of naive CD45RAhigh/CD27high T cells.

The chain is assembled from TRBV20-1 and TRBJ2-1; the D gene cannot be named for sure. The receptor comes from a woman aged 18 to 35 in good health. Specimen: blood. The CDR3 reads CSARGLANHAFF. The DNA sequence reads TGCAGTGCTAGAGGTCTTGCTAATCACGCGTTCTTC.